The count of the clone carrying this T cell receptor beta chain is one. Its antigen is unidentified. The data stem from a study of cytomegalovirus exposure and HLA in healthy donors. Study summary: The 110 or so validation repertoires used the same platform as the roughly 670 first-cohort repertoires, a later analysis reported.

This table comes from immunoSEQ multiplex PCR, and its TCRdb copy is limited to in-frame clones, with some not included. The repertoire has approximately 100,000 clones, 93% of them found once; the top ten carry 1.1%. Regarding the study as a whole: Most TCR sequences proved rare, with some public TCRs found in many donors. Accounts indicate the classifier identified cytomegalovirus status with strong specificity and sensitivity. Cytomegalovirus-associated TCR beta chains were listed, numbering roughly 150.

Material for sequencing was PBMCs. This receptor was obtained from a woman aged 25 to 45 in good health and CMV-seropositive.

The CDR3, as DNA: TGCGCCAGCTCCGGGGGGAACACCGGGGAGCTGTTTTTT. This translates into CASSGGNTGELFF. V and J are TRBV5-1 and TRBJ2-2; D perhaps matches TRBD2 (6 bases). The CDR3 is made up of 13 amino acids. The germline V and J ends were trimmed by 7 bases and 1 base, with 8 bases remaining between them. Germline assignment: CDR1 SGHRS and CDR2 YFSETQ.